This passage covers 24 T cell receptor beta chains from one sample sequenced in a study of CD8 T cells in ankylosing spondylitis. Overall study results and limits: A TCR beta motif of fewer than ten highly homologous variants appeared characteristic of ankylosing spondylitis blood.

TCRdb processed the 5' RACE reads anew with MiXCR; each CDR3 protein has one entry. The data contain about 220,000 distinct CDR3 sequences, approximately 7.4% of them singletons. These receptors have no known antigen. Sequencing was carried out using blood, either unsorted or a sorted T cell fraction (not recorded which). The source is a male donor with ankylosing spondylitis.

This clonotype was detected a few times. This sequence joins TRBV28 and TRBJ1-1, with D hard to call. The germline V and J ends were trimmed by 3 bases and 4 bases, with 12 bases remaining between them. This CDR3 comprises 14 residues. Looked up from germline, CDR1 is MDHEN and CDR2 is SYDVKM. CDR3: CASSFVAPGTEAFF. CDR3 coding DNA: TGTGCCAGCAGTTTTGTGGCGCCGGGCACTGAAGCTTTCTTT.

This clonotype was recorded a few times. The V call is TRBV10-3, the J call TRBJ2-5; tentative D call: TRBD1 (5 bases). The CDR3 runs to 17 residues. V was cut by 0 bases and J by 1 base, with 15 bases left in between. Germline-derived CDR1 and CDR2 are ENHRY and SYGVKD. CDR3 residues: CAISESRQSITQETQYF. CDR3 sequence (DNA): TGTGCCATCAGTGAGTCCCGACAGTCCATTACCCAAGAGACCCAGTACTTC.

The sample holds many counts of this clonotype. The V and J genes are TRBV6-2 or TRBV6-3 and TRBJ1-5; 7 bases are shared with TRBD1. This CDR3 contains 14 residues. The V and J ends lost 4 bases and 8 bases, in that order; junction bases with no gene match: 8. Looked up from germline, CDR1 is MNHEY and CDR2 is SVGEGT. CDR3: CASSSPTGREPQHF. DNA of the CDR3: TGTGCCAGCAGTTCCCCGACAGGGCGAGAGCCCCAGCATTTT.

This clonotype showed up just a few times. This chain joins TRBV4-3 and TRBJ2-3; D not certain. Germline-derived CDR1 and CDR2 are LGHNA and YSLEER. The CDR3 is 13 residues long. Trimming cost V 0 bases and J 2 bases, with 3 bases left between them. DNA for the CDR3: TGCGCCAGCAGCCAAGACTCCACAGATACGCAGTATTTT. Encoded protein: CASSQDSTDTQYF.

This clonotype was counted many times. The chain links TRBV6-2 or TRBV6-3 to TRBJ1-1, with unresolved D. Germline V gene data show CDR1 as MNHEY and CDR2 as SVGEGT. The V gene lost 0 bases and the J gene lost 7 bases, with 12 bases spanning the gap. The CDR3 is 14 residues long. For the CDR3, the DNA is TGTGCCAGCAGTTACTCGAGAGGGTCTGATGAAGCTTTCTTT. Translated, it gives CASSYSRGSDEAFF.

This clonotype turned up a few times. DNA for the CDR3: TGTGCCAGCAGGGGGGTCTCTGGGGCCAACGTCCTGACTTTC. This codes for CASRGVSGANVLTF. The rearrangement joins TRBV9 to TRBJ2-6; D may match TRBD1 or TRBD2 (5 bases each). Trimming shortened V by 5 bases and J by 0 bases, and 6 bases separated the two germline ends. CDR3 length: 14 amino acids. Germline V gene sequence: CDR1 SGDLS, CDR2 YYNGEE.

This clonotype was seen many times. At one end the junction does not follow the germline gene, possibly because of a read error. The chain couples TRBV20-1 to TRBJ2-5; D remains unclear. This CDR3 is built from 17 residues. The germline gives CDR1 DFQATT, CDR2 SNEGSKA (reference sequence). The CDR3 DNA sequence: TGCAGTGCTAGAGATCGTCAAACCACGACCTTACAAGAGGCCCAGTACTTC. Its protein is CSARDRQTTTLQEAQYF.

This clonotype was seen repeatedly, ten times or more. This chain uses TRBV7-9 with TRBJ1-1; weak D call: TRBD1 (5 bases). V lost 3 bases and J lost 5, with 16 bases in between. CDR1 and CDR2 from the germline V gene are SEHNR and FQNEAQ (reference sequence). The CDR3 is 15 residues long. As DNA, the CDR3 is TGTGCCAGCAGCTTTAGTGTGGGGGAAAGGACTGAAGCTTTCTTT. Protein sequence: CASSFSVGERTEAFF.

The chain employs TRBV19 and TRBJ1-1; maybe TRBD1 (6 bases). This CDR3 has 15 amino acids. The V gene lost 6 bases and the J gene lost 0 bases, with 14 bases spanning the gap. Germline V CDR1 and CDR2: LNHDA, SQIVND (reference sequence). The CDR3 sequence is CASRADSTMNTEAFF. CDR3 in DNA: TGTGCCAGTAGGGCGGACAGCACCATGAACACTGAAGCTTTCTTT.

This clonotype was counted ten times or more. This chain uses TRBV7-9 with TRBJ2-1; tentatively, D is TRBD1 or TRBD2 (5 bases each). This CDR3 has 12 amino acids. V was pared by 0 bases and J by 13 bases, with 10 bases between. Germline V gene sequence: CDR1 SEHNR, CDR2 FQNEAQ (reference sequence). The CDR3 nucleotides read TGTGCCAGCAGCTTAGCGGCAGGGACCCAGTTCTTC. Residues: CASSLAAGTQFF.

Ten or more counts support this clonotype. The V and J genes are TRBV6-5 and TRBJ1-1; D not resolved. V was clipped by 0 bases and J by 1 base, with 6 bases between them. CDR1 is MNHEY and CDR2 is SVGAGI in the germline V gene. CDR3 size: 14 residues. The CDR3 DNA reads TGTGCCAGCAGTTACTCTAGCGCGAACACTGAAGCTTTCTTT. Residues: CASSYSSANTEAFF.

The sample holds many counts of this clonotype. The chain is built from TRBV9 and TRBJ1-2, with TRBD1 matching over 7 bases. V lost 4 bases and J lost 2; bases outside the gene matches: 5. Looked up from germline, CDR1 is SGDLS and CDR2 is YYNGEE. The CDR3 is 14 residues long. This CDR3 is CASSSGQDNYGYTF. CDR3 bases: TGTGCCAGCAGCAGTGGACAGGACAACTATGGCTACACCTTC.

The table lists this clonotype with a few counts. DNA for the CDR3: TGTGCCAGCAGCACGGGACAGCCTGGGGCCAACGTCCTGACTTTC. Encoded protein: CASSTGQPGANVLTF. J is TRBJ2-6 and V is TRBV25-1; TRBD1 matches at 7 bases. Looked up from germline, CDR1 is MGHDK and CDR2 is SYGVNS. Losses at the gene ends were 6 bases for V and 2 bases for J; bases not matched to a gene: 4. The CDR3 extends over 15 amino acids.

The table lists this clonotype with a few counts. The V call is TRBV19, the J call TRBJ1-5; D perhaps matches TRBD1 (6 bases). The CDR3 spans 15 residues. Per germline, CDR1 LNHDA and CDR2 SQIVND (reference sequence). V was clipped by 3 bases and J by 2 bases, with 11 bases between them. The chain's CDR3 is CASSIWGAGNQPQHF. The CDR3 DNA is TGTGCCAGTAGTATTTGGGGGGCCGGCAATCAGCCCCAGCATTTT.

This clonotype showed up many times. The CDR3 nucleotides read TGTGCCACCCGGGCTAGCGGGGGGCGGAATACGCAGTATTTT. This encodes CATRASGGRNTQYF. The chain joins TRBV11-2 to TRBJ2-3; TRBD2 matches at 11 bases. The CDR3 has 14 amino acids. CDR1 is SGHAT and CDR2 is FQNNGV in the germline V gene. The V gene end was trimmed by 10 bases and the J gene end by 7 bases; junction bases not matched to a gene: 10.

This clonotype was recorded many times. V is TRBV5-1 and J is TRBJ2-3, with 12 bases that match TRBD2. Germline assignment: CDR1 SGHRS and CDR2 YFSETQ. V trimming: 3 bases; J trimming: 0 bases; junction bases outside the gene matches: 2. The CDR3 covers 16 residues. CDR3 residues: CASSSTSGSSTDTQYF. For the CDR3, the DNA is TGCGCCAGCAGCTCGACTAGCGGGAGTAGCACAGATACGCAGTATTTT.

This clonotype was picked up a small number of times. The V and J genes are TRBV5-8 and TRBJ2-1; the D gene could be TRBD1 or TRBD2 (5 bases each). This CDR3 has 15 residues. Germline V gene sequence: CDR1 SGHTS, CDR2 YDEGEE. With 2 bases removed from V and 9 bases from J, the gap between germline ends came to 18 bases. The CDR3 DNA sequence: TGTGCCAGCAGCTTTGGGACGGGCCCTCGGGGTGAGCAGTTCTTC. This gives the protein CASSFGTGPRGEQFF.

This clonotype came up a few times. V and J are TRBV15 and TRBJ1-1, with D perhaps TRBD1 (5 bases). Germline CDR1 and CDR2: LNHNV and YYDKDF (reference sequence). The ends were cut back, 1 base at V and 2 bases at J, with 11 bases in the middle. The CDR3 covers 15 residues. DNA of the CDR3: TGTGCCACCAGCAGAGCGTTCCAGGGAAACACTGAAGCTTTCTTT. Encoded protein: CATSRAFQGNTEAFF.

This clonotype appeared many times. This sequence joins TRBV6-5 and TRBJ2-2, with 7 bases fitting TRBD2. Germline lookup yields CDR1 MNHEY and CDR2 SVGAGI. The CDR3 has 16 amino acids. Trimming took 2 bases from V and 7 from J; bases not matched to a gene: 10. CDR3 in DNA: TGTGCCAGCAGTTACCCTGCGCGGGGGAACCTCGGGGAGCTGTTTTTT. Amino acid sequence: CASSYPARGNLGELFF.

This clonotype occurred many times. The chain links TRBV19 to TRBJ2-1; D ambiguous. V was clipped by 6 bases and J by 6 bases, with 18 bases between them. The CDR3 extends over 15 amino acids. Germline CDR1 LNHDA, CDR2 SQIVND (reference sequence). The CDR3 DNA is TGTGCCAGTAGCCCCCTCCAAATTACGGTCAATGAGCAGTTCTTC. It specifies CASSPLQITVNEQFF.

This clonotype was counted ten times or more. The gene calls are TRBV25-1 and TRBJ2-3; 7 nucleotides align to TRBD2. CDR1 is MGHDK and CDR2 is SYGVNS in the germline V gene. The CDR3 is made up of 16 amino acids. The V gene end was trimmed by 1 base and the J gene end by 2 bases; junction bases not matched to a gene: 6. The CDR3 sequence: CASSEFSGDYTDTQYF. CDR3 nucleotides: TGTGCCAGCAGTGAATTTTCGGGGGACTACACAGATACGCAGTATTTT.

The chain combines TRBV20-1 with TRBJ2-5, with 8 positions matching TRBD2. J gave up 2 bases and V 0 bases, and 8 bases lay outside the gene matches. The CDR3 length is 16 residues. Germline loops: CDR1 DFQATT, CDR2 SNEGSKA (reference sequence). As DNA, the CDR3 is TGCAGTGCTAGAGATGCCCTACTAGCGGATCAAGAGACCCAGTACTTC. Protein: CSARDALLADQETQYF.

Ten or more counts support this clonotype. This chain joins TRBV4-1 and TRBJ2-7; 8 bases fit TRBD2. The J segment lost 5 bases and the V segment lost 0 bases, leaving 9 bases of the junction unmatched. The CDR3 is made up of 16 amino acids. From germline, CDR1 is MGHRA and CDR2 YSYEKL. CDR3 in amino acids: CASSQDRTSGHNEQYF. The CDR3, as DNA: TGCGCCAGCAGCCAAGATAGAACTAGCGGTCACAACGAGCAGTACTTC.

This clonotype showed up many times. V and J are TRBV24-1 and TRBJ1-2; 7 bases line up with TRBD1. The CDR3 sequence is 13 residues long. V was clipped by 4 bases and J by 6 bases; unmatched bases: 4. Germline assignment: CDR1 KGHDR and CDR2 SFDVKD. CDR3 nucleotide sequence: TGTGCCACCAGTGAGGCGGGACAGCATGGCTACACCTTC. Protein product: CATSEAGQHGYTF.